The sequence of this T cell receptor (beta chain) was determined in a study of sequential checkpoint blockade in melanoma. This clone ranks as large. The repertoire was sequenced with immunoSEQ multiplex PCR; TCRdb's copy has only in-frame clones and lacks some. Of roughly 1,900 clones listed, about 18% are singletons. Treatment noted: randomized to nivolumab then ipilimumab (arm A) or the reverse (arm B). The CDR3 sequence is 12 residues long. V was trimmed by 6 bases and J by 6 bases, leaving 9 bases between them. Per the germline V gene, CDR1 is MNHGY and CDR2 is SAAAGT. The sequence was collected from a human donor with melanoma. This material consisted of tumor tissue (inferred from file names), taken from a patient given nivolumab and ipilimumab in sequence. This chain joins TRBV6-8 and TRBJ1-5; D is uncertain. CDR3 DNA: TGTGCCAGCAGCAACCCGGGTCAGCCCCAGCATTTT. Translation gives CASSNPGQPQHF.